These 28 T cell receptor beta chains were sequenced from one sample in a study of control samples from healthy donors and cancer patients. Only in-frame clones appear in the TCRdb table, and some are missing; sequencing was by immunoSEQ multiplex PCR. The table lists about 89,000 clones, more than 70% of them singletons, with approximately 2.1% in the top ten. Sequencing was performed on blood. These receptors originate from a woman in her 40s in good health.

The chain links TRBV11-3 to TRBJ1-4, with D possibly matching TRBD1 (5 bases). With 7 bases removed from V and 5 bases from J, the gap between germline ends came to 14 bases. The CDR3 is made up of 14 amino acids. Germline V CDR1 and CDR2: SGHNT, YENEEA. The DNA of the CDR3 is TGTGCCAGCACTTCGGGGGTTTTCAATGAAAAACTGTTTTTT. It specifies CASTSGVFNEKLFF.

This clone was recorded only once. The chain joins TRBV19 to TRBJ2-6, with 9 positions matching TRBD1. The CDR3 extends over 18 amino acids. The ends lost 4 bases at V and 2 bases at J; junction bases unmatched: 9. Germline CDR1 and CDR2: LNHDA and SQIVND (reference sequence). The CDR3 region is CASSSPGDREAGANVLTF. The DNA of the CDR3 is TGTGCCAGTAGTAGTCCGGGGGACAGGGAAGCTGGGGCCAACGTCCTGACTTTC.

This sequence joins TRBV6-2 or TRBV6-3 and TRBJ1-1; D is ambiguous. With 6 bases removed from V and 5 bases from J, the gap between germline ends came to 19 bases. Germline CDR1 reads MNHEY; CDR2 reads SVGEGT. The CDR3 is made up of 15 amino acids. DNA of the CDR3: TGTGCCAGCAGCCCGAACCTTGGACGGCAAACTGAAGCTTTCTTT. Translated: CASSPNLGRQTEAFF.

This sequence joins TRBV7-3 and TRBJ2-1; 10 bases map to TRBD2. The V gene end was trimmed by 7 bases and the J gene end by 4 bases; junction bases not matched to a gene: 7. This CDR3 has 15 residues. Germline V gives CDR1 SGHTA, CDR2 FQGTGA. The CDR3 sequence is CASKLTSGEYNEQFF. The CDR3 nucleotides read TGTGCCAGCAAACTAACTAGCGGGGAGTACAATGAGCAGTTCTTC.

This rearrangement joins TRBV25-1 to TRBJ1-1; D is unclear. The CDR3 spans 14 residues. CDR1 and CDR2 from the germline V gene are MGHDK and SYGVNS. V was shortened by 0 bases and J by 3 bases, with 8 bases between the two germline ends. In DNA form, the CDR3 reads TGTGCCAGCAGTGAATATCGGGTAGACACTGAAGCTTTCTTT. It yields the protein CASSEYRVDTEAFF.

The chain employs TRBV2 and TRBJ2-2, with D hard to call. The V end lost 8 bases, the J end lost 1 base, and 8 bases lay between the germline ends. In germline, CDR1 is SNHLY, CDR2 FYNNEI. The CDR3 runs to 13 residues. The CDR3 loop is CASLALNTGELFF. Here the CDR3 DNA reads TGTGCCAGCTTAGCTCTGAACACCGGGGAGCTGTTTTTT. Using reference TRBV2 and TRBJ2-2 for the parts outside the CDR3, the full variable domain is EPEVTQTPSHQVTQMGQEVILRCVPISNHLYFYWYRQILGQKVEFLVSFYNNEISEKSEIFDDQFSVERPDGSNFTLKIRSTKLEDSAMYFCASLALNTGELFFGEGSRLTVL.

This clone occurred once. The V gene is TRBV18, the J gene TRBJ1-2, with no clear D. This CDR3 has 11 amino acids. Trimming pared 3 bases from V and 8 bases from J, leaving 7 bases between. Per germline, CDR1 KGHSH and CDR2 LQKENI. The DNA for the CDR3 is TGTGCCAGCTCACCCGGGAACGGCTACACCTTC. Amino acid sequence: CASSPGNGYTF. Full variable domain (remainder filled in from reference TRBV18 and TRBJ1-2): NAGVMQNPRHLVRRRGQEARLRCSPMKGHSHVYWYRQLPEEGLKFMVYLQKENIIDESGMPKERFSAEFPKEGPSILRIQQVVRGDSAAYFCASSPGNGYTFGSGTRLTVV.

The V call is TRBV6-2 or TRBV6-3, the J call TRBJ2-2; D call uncertain. CDR3 length: 14 residues. Trimming took 3 bases from V and 6 from J, leaving 11 bases between them. Germline V CDR1 and CDR2: MNHEY, SVGEGT. CDR3 loop: CASSYRVVSGELFF. The DNA of the CDR3 is TGTGCCAGCAGTTATCGGGTAGTATCCGGGGAGCTGTTTTTT.

The rearrangement joins TRBV9 to TRBJ1-6; D gene ambiguous. This CDR3 contains 15 residues. Between the trimmed V and J ends, which lost 0 bases and 8 bases, there was a span of 12 bases. CDR1 SGDLS and CDR2 YYNGEE come from the germline V gene. CDR3 loop: CASSVDPAGDSPLHF. The CDR3 region has the DNA TGTGCCAGCAGCGTAGACCCAGCGGGTGATTCACCCCTCCACTTT.

The rearrangement joins TRBV30 to TRBJ2-1, with 14 nucleotides matching TRBD2. Unmatched junction bases numbered 10, after V lost 7 bases and J lost 11 bases. The CDR3 extends over 14 amino acids. CDR1 GTSNPN and CDR2 SVGIG come from the germline V gene (reference sequence). CDR3 in DNA: TGTGCCTTTCGACTAGCGGGGGGGGCGAGCAAGCAGTTCTTC. Residues: CAFRLAGGASKQFF.

This chain connects TRBV6-2 or TRBV6-3 to TRBJ2-2; D possibly matches TRBD1 or TRBD2 (5 bases each). CDR1 MNHEY and CDR2 SVGEGT come from the germline V gene. The V gene lost 4 bases and the J gene lost 0 bases, with 18 bases spanning the gap. The CDR3 sequence is 18 residues long. CDR3 sequence: CASSSYYVRDANTGELFF. As DNA, the CDR3 is TGTGCCAGCAGTTCCTATTACGTGAGGGACGCGAACACCGGGGAGCTGTTTTTT.

The chain employs TRBV7-2 and TRBJ2-1; possibly TRBD2 for D (5 bases). CDR3 size: 14 residues. V lost 5 bases and J lost 8, with 16 bases in between. Germline V CDR1 and CDR2: SGHTA, FQGNSA. The CDR3 loop is CASSGGPGRDEQFF. CDR3 sequence (DNA): TGTGCCAGCAGCGGAGGCCCGGGCCGAGATGAGCAGTTCTTC.

This clone was seen once. The genes are TRBV6-4 and TRBJ2-3; TRBD2 might be the D (8 bases). V gave up 3 bases and J gave up 0 bases, with 22 bases separating them. The germline V gene encodes CDR1 MRHNA and CDR2 SNTAGT. The CDR3 is made up of 19 amino acids. Here the CDR3 reads CASSERGLRAGVSTDTQYF. The CDR3 nucleotides are TGTGCCAGCAGTGAAAGGGGGCTACGAGCGGGGGTTAGCACAGATACGCAGTATTTT.

The chain uses TRBV5-1 and TRBJ1-3; maybe TRBD1 (6 bases). Per germline, CDR1 SGHRS and CDR2 YFSETQ. The CDR3 totals 15 residues. V was pared by 6 bases and J by 0 bases, with 13 bases between. The CDR3 sequence: CASKTGPTSGNTIYF. Here the CDR3 DNA reads TGCGCCAGCAAGACAGGACCGACCTCTGGAAACACCATATATTTT.

V usage is TRBV10-3 and J usage is TRBJ1-1, with D maybe TRBD1 (5 bases). The CDR3 length is 14 residues. CDR1 and CDR2 from the germline V gene are ENHRY and SYGVKD. Trimming cost V 0 bases and J 9 bases, with 14 bases left between them. DNA of the CDR3: TGTGCCATCAGTGAGTCATTTAAAGGGGCCCAAGCTTTCTTT. Its protein product is CAISESFKGAQAFF.

The chain employs TRBV10-3 and TRBJ2-2; 7 bases align to TRBD1. V dropped 4 bases and J dropped 5; count of bases not matched to a gene: 4. The germline CDR1 and CDR2 sequences are ENHRY and SYGVKD. The CDR3 runs 14 residues. In DNA, the CDR3 is TGTGCCATCAGTGGTGACAGGGATACCGGGGAGCTGTTTTTT. It yields the protein CAISGDRDTGELFF.

This sequence joins TRBV14 and TRBJ2-6; tentatively, D is TRBD1 (6 bases). CDR3 length: 15 amino acids. V was trimmed by 6 bases and J by 4 bases, leaving 13 bases between them. Per the germline V gene, CDR1 is SGHDN and CDR2 is FVKESK. Written as DNA, the CDR3 is TGTGCCAGCAGTCTTAACAGGGTCGGGGCCAACGTCCTGACTTTC. It is translated as CASSLNRVGANVLTF.

This clone was detected only once. The chain joins TRBV18 to TRBJ1-1; possibly TRBD1 for D (6 bases). Germline V gives CDR1 KGHSH, CDR2 LQKENI. This CDR3 has 15 residues. Trimming left V 2 bases short and J 1 base short, with 11 bases between. The CDR3 sequence is CASSPMTGANTEAFF. CDR3 DNA sequence: TGTGCCAGCTCACCAATGACAGGCGCGAACACTGAAGCTTTCTTT.

V usage is TRBV19 and J usage is TRBJ1-2; the D gene is possibly TRBD1 (5 bases). The V end was cut by 1 base, the J end by 4 bases, with 22 bases between. The CDR3 loop spans 18 amino acids. Per the germline V gene, CDR1 is LNHDA and CDR2 is SQIVND (reference sequence). CDR3 amino acids: CASSIGGLPRQPSYGYTF. Written as DNA, the CDR3 is TGTGCCAGTAGTATAGGCGGCCTTCCGAGACAGCCGAGCTATGGCTACACCTTC.

This clone was counted once. The chain carries TRBV6-5 and TRBJ1-4, with D possibly TRBD1 on 5 matching bases. Deletions cut 4 bases from V and 7 bases from J, with 16 bases between. The length of the CDR3 is 15 residues. Germline lookup yields CDR1 MNHEY and CDR2 SVGAGI. CDR3 amino acids: CASSFRDGRSEKLFF. The CDR3 bases are TGTGCCAGCAGTTTCCGGGACGGACGTAGTGAAAAACTGTTTTTT.

This chain connects TRBV30 to TRBJ1-3; D gene unclear. CDR3 length: 13 residues. Germline V gene lookup returns CDR1 GTSNPN and CDR2 SVGIG (reference sequence). Trimming cost V 4 bases and J 0 bases, with 7 bases left between them. CDR3 sequence: CAWTYSSGNTIYF. DNA of the CDR3: TGTGCCTGGACATACAGCTCTGGAAACACCATATATTTT.

The chain is built from TRBV19 and TRBJ1-1; D remains ambiguous. V was trimmed by 1 base and J by 4 bases, leaving 16 bases between them. CDR3 length equals 16 residues. Germline CDR1 and CDR2: LNHDA and SQIVND (reference sequence). CDR3 sequence (DNA): TGTGCCAGTAGTATAGGACTTAGTTGGCCAACCACTGAAGCTTTCTTT. It encodes CASSIGLSWPTTEAFF.

The rearrangement links TRBV5-1 to TRBJ2-1; 8 nucleotides align to TRBD2. The V and J ends lost 5 bases and 6 bases, in that order; junction bases with no gene match: 4. Germline V lookup: CDR1 SGHRS, CDR2 YFSETQ. The CDR3 has 13 residues. The CDR3 DNA reads TGCGCCAGCAGGCGGGGGGCCGCCAATGAGCAGTTCTTC. It is translated as CASRRGAANEQFF.

The genes are TRBV3-1 (or the pseudogene TRBV3-2) and TRBJ1-2; D gene uncertain. Trimming stripped 8 bases from V and 1 base from J, with 8 bases between. Germline loops: CDR1 LGHDT, CDR2 YNNKEL (reference sequence). The CDR3 loop spans 12 amino acids. The CDR3 DNA follows: TGTGCCAGCTCCCCTCTTAACTATGGCTACACCTTC. Residues: CASSPLNYGYTF.

CDR3 DNA: TGTGCCAGCAGTAGCCAGGGTAATAGCAATCAGCCCCAGCATTTT. It encodes CASSSQGNSNQPQHF. V usage is TRBV2 and J usage is TRBJ1-5; weak D call: TRBD1 (5 bases). The length of the CDR3 is 15 residues. V was cut by 5 bases and J by 0 bases, with 11 bases left in between. Germline V gives CDR1 SNHLY, CDR2 FYNNEI.

The gene calls are TRBV4-2 and TRBJ2-3, with TRBD2 matching over 12 bases. The CDR3 length is 17 residues. Germline-derived CDR1 and CDR2 are LGHNA and YNFKEQ. After removal of 4 bases from V and 8 bases from J, the junction contained 13 bases not matched to a gene. The CDR3 sequence is CASSPRTSGDKIGTQYF. The DNA of the CDR3 is TGTGCCAGCAGCCCGAGGACTAGCGGGGACAAAATAGGTACGCAGTATTTT.

This clone was detected only a few times. Additional DNA sequences in this sample encode the identical CDR3. This chain connects TRBV30 to TRBJ1-5, with D unresolved. The V gene lost 0 bases and the J gene lost 4 bases, with 10 bases spanning the gap. The CDR3 covers 14 residues. Germline CDR1 reads GTSNPN; CDR2 reads SVGIG (reference sequence). The CDR3 protein is CAWSVKQKNQPQHF. For the CDR3, the DNA is TGTGCCTGGAGTGTTAAGCAGAAAAATCAGCCCCAGCATTTT.

The chain couples TRBV2 to TRBJ1-1, with 7 bases that match TRBD1. The CDR3 loop spans 11 amino acids. Germline CDR1 reads SNHLY; CDR2 reads FYNNEI. V shed 5 bases, J shed 11 bases, and the junction held 5 bases outside the gene matches. Here the CDR3 reads CASSKQGMAFF. DNA of the CDR3: TGTGCCAGCAGTAAACAGGGGATGGCTTTCTTT.